Each of the 6 T cell receptor beta chains below was sequenced from the same sample in a study of blood T cell repertoires in COVID-19. Repertoires were generated with immunoSEQ multiplex PCR, while TCRdb's copy carries only in-frame clones and drops some. The sample lists some 380,000 clones, more than 75% occurring once. The sample consisted of peripheral blood. The origin of the receptors is a human donor with acute or convalescent COVID-19. The donor label of this sample is uncertain.

The sample holds one count of this clone. Here the CDR3 reads CASSVVRGGVTEAFF. In DNA, the CDR3 is TGTGCCAGCAGCGTAGTCAGGGGTGGTGTGACTGAAGCTTTCTTT. V is TRBV9 and J is TRBJ1-1; D is possibly TRBD1 (6 bases). The CDR3 is 15 amino acids. Trimming took off 0 bases at V and 5 bases at J, with 14 bases between the two ends. Germline loops: CDR1 SGDLS, CDR2 YYNGEE.

The CDR3 bases are TGTGCCAGCAGCCAAGATAGCACTAACTATGGCTACACCTTC. This codes for CASSQDSTNYGYTF. The chain is built from TRBV4-2 and TRBJ1-2; D not resolved. CDR3 length equals 14 residues. Germline CDR1 LGHNA, CDR2 YNFKEQ. V was pared by 0 bases and J by 0 bases, with 5 bases between.

In the case of this clone: The identical CDR3 is also encoded by other nucleotide sequences in the sample. The chain combines TRBV5-1 with TRBJ1-2; possibly TRBD1 for D (5 bases). Germline CDR1 is SGHRS and CDR2 is YFSETQ. The CDR3 loop spans 12 amino acids. V was pared by 4 bases and J by 6 bases, with 10 bases between. CDR3 in amino acids: CASSLQGNGYTF. The CDR3 DNA reads as TGCGCCAGCAGCCTCCAGGGAAATGGCTACACCTTC.

The chain is built from TRBV10-1 and TRBJ1-1, with no clear D. Looked up from germline, CDR1 is WNHNN and CDR2 is SYGVQD (reference sequence). Trimming shortened V by 2 bases and J by 1 base, and 14 bases separated the two germline ends. The CDR3 is 16 amino acids. The CDR3: CASSETQALGNTEAFF. DNA of the CDR3: TGCGCCAGCAGTGAGACGCAGGCCCTGGGGAACACTGAAGCTTTCTTT.

The rearrangement joins TRBV5-4 to TRBJ2-7; D is perhaps TRBD2 (6 bases). This CDR3 has 14 amino acids. From germline, CDR1 is SGHNT and CDR2 YYREEE (reference sequence). Trimming took 0 bases from V and 0 from J, leaving 7 bases between them. The CDR3 sequence is CASSLERASYEQYF. Here the CDR3 DNA reads TGTGCCAGCAGCTTGGAGCGGGCCTCCTACGAGCAGTACTTC.

Concerning this clone itself: The sample holds other DNA sequences that translate to the same CDR3. The chain combines TRBV18 with TRBJ1-1; maybe TRBD1 (5 bases). Trimming took off 3 bases at V and 1 base at J, with 6 bases between the two ends. The CDR3 runs to 13 residues. In germline, CDR1 is KGHSH, CDR2 LQKENI. In DNA, the CDR3 is TGTGCCAGCTCACCGGGGGGGAACACTGAAGCTTTCTTT. Its translation: CASSPGGNTEAFF.